This T cell receptor beta chain was observed in a study of T-cell reconstitution after alpha-beta-depleted transplantation in children. Unique molecular identifiers were used in preparing the TCRbeta library. TCRdb used MiXCR to reprocess the PCR reads, holding one entry per CDR3 protein. The sample records approximately 1,000,000 distinct CDR3 sequences, less than 30% being singletons. Regarding this clonotype: The antigen is not known.

V lost 2 bases and J 5 bases, leaving 7 bases between the germline ends. CDR1 is SNHLY, CDR2 FYNNEI, per germline. The CDR3 totals 13 residues. Study observations and caveats: By one year post-transplant, T-cell counts and diversity largely arose from T cells that were newly produced. Reported findings indicate that, about two months after transplant, alpha-beta T cells came from several hundred expanded clones, which were derived from non-depleted graft cells.

This specimen consisted of PBMCs, mostly from graft donor cells, obtained 360 days after TCRalphabeta/CD19-depleted stem cell transplant. This clonotype originated in a boy younger than two who had a stem cell transplant for SCID, so the T cells may come from the graft donor. The chain is built from TRBV2 and TRBJ2-1, with unresolved D. The CDR3 loop is CASSEFRDNEQFF. The DNA for the CDR3 is TGTGCCAGCAGTGAATTTAGGGACAATGAGCAGTTCTTC.